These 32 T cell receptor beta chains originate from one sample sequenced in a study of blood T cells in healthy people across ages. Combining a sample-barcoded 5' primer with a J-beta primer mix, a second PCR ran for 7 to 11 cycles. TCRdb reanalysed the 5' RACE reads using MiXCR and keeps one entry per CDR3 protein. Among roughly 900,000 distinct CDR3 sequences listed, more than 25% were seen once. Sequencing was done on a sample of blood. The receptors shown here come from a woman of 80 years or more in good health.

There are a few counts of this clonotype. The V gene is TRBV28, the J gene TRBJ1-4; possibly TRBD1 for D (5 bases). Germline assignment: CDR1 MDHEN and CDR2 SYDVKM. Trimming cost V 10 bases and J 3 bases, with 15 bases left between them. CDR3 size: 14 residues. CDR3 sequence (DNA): TGTGCCACCACGACGGGGGGATCTAATGAAAAACTGTTTTTT. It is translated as CATTTGGSNEKLFF.

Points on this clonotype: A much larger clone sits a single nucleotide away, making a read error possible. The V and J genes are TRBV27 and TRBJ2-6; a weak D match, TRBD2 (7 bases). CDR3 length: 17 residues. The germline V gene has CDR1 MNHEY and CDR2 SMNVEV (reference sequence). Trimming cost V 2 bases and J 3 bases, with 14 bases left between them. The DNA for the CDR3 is TGTGCCAGCAGTTTAGGACGGGGGGCCGTTGGGGCCAACGTCCTGACTTTC. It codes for CASSLGRGAVGANVLTF.

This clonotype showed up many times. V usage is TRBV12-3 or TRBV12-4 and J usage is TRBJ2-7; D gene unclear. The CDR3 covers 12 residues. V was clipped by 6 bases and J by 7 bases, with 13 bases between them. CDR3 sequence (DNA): TGTGCCAGCAGCCTTATAGGGTGGGAGCAGTACTTC. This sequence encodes CASSLIGWEQYF.

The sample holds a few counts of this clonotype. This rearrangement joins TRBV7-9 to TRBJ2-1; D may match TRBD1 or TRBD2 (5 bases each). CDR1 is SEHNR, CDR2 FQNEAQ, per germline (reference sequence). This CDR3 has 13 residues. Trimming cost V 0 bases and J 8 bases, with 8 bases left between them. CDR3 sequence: CASSLAGVDEQFF. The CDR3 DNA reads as TGTGCCAGCAGCTTAGCGGGGGTGGATGAGCAGTTCTTC.

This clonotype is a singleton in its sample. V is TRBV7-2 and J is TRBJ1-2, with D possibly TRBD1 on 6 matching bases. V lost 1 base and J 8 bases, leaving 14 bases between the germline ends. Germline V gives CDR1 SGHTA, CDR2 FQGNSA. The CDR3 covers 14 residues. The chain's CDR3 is CASSLEVTGGGYTF. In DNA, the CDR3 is TGTGCCAGCAGCTTAGAGGTGACAGGAGGCGGCTACACCTTC. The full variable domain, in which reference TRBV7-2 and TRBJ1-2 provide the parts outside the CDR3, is GAGVSQSPSNKVTEKGKDVELRCDPISGHTALYWYRQSLGQGLEFLIYFQGNSAPDKSGLPSDRFSAERTGGSVSTLTIQRTQQEDSAVYLCASSLEVTGGGYTFGSGTRLTVV.

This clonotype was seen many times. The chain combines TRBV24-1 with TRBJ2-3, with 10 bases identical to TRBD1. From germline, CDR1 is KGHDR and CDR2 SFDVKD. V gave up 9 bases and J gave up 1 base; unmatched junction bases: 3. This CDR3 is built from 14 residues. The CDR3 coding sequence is TGTGCCACCGCCGGGACAGGGGGCACAGATACGCAGTATTTT. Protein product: CATAGTGGTDTQYF.

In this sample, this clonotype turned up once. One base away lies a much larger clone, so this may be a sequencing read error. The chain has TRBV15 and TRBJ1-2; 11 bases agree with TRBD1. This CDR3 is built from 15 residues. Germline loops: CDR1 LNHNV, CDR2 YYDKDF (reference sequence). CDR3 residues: CAASRVRTGGFGYTF. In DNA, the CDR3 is TGTGCCGCCAGCAGAGTTCGGACAGGGGGCTTCGGCTACACCTTC.

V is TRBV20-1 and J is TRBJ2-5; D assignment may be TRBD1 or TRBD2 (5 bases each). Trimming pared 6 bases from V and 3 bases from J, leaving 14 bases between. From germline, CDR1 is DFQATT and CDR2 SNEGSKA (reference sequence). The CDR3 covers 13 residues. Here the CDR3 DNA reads TGCAGTGCGAAAGCCGGGACCAAAGAGACCCAGTACTTC. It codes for CSAKAGTKETQYF.

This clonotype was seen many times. The CDR3 DNA sequence: TGCAGTGCTAGAGGCAGGGAAAGCTCCTACGAGCAGTACTTC. Its translation: CSARGRESSYEQYF. V and J are TRBV20-1 and TRBJ2-7, with D possibly being TRBD1 (5 bases). The CDR3 runs to 14 residues. Trimming pared 1 base from V and 0 bases from J, leaving 10 bases between. CDR1 and CDR2 from the germline V gene are DFQATT and SNEGSKA (reference sequence).

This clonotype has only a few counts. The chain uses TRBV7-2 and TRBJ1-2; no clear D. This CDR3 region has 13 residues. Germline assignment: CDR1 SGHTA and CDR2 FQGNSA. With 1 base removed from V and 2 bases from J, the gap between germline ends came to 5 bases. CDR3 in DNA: TGTGCCAGCAGCTTAGAGTTCAACTATGGCTACACCTTC. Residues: CASSLEFNYGYTF.

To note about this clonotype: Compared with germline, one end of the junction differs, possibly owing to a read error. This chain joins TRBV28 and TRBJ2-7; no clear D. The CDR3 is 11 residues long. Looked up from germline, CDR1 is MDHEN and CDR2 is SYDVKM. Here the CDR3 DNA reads TGTGCCAGCAGCCTCCGTGAGACCCAGTGCTTC. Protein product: CASSLRETQCF.

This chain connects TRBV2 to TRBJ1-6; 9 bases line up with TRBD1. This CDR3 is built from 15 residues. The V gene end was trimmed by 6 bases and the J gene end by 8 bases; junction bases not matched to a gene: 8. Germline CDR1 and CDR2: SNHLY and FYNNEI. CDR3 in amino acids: CASSYWDRADSPLHF. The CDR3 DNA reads TGTGCCAGCAGCTACTGGGACAGGGCTGATTCACCCCTCCACTTT.

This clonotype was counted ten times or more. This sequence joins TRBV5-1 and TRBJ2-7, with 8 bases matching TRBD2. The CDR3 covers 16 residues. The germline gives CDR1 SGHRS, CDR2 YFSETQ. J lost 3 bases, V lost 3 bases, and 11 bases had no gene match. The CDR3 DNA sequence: TGCGCCAGCAGCTGGGGAGGAAGCGGGGGTGGCTACGAGCAGTACTTC. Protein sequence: CASSWGGSGGGYEQYF. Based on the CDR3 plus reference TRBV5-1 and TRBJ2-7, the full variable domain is KAGVTQTPRYLIKTRGQQVTLSCSPISGHRSVSWYQQTPGQGLQFLFEYFSETQRNKGNFPGRFSGRQFSNSRSEMNVSTLELGDSALYLCASSWGGSGGGYEQYFGPGTRLTVT.

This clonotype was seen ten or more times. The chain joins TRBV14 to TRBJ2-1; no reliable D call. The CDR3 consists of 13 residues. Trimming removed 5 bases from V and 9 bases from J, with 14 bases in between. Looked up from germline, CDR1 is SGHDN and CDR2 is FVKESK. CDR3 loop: CASSAHKASEQFF. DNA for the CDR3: TGTGCCAGCAGCGCTCACAAGGCATCTGAGCAGTTCTTC.

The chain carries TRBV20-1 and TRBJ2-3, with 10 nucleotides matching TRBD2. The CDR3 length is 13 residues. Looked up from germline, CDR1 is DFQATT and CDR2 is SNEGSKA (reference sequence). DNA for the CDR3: TGCGGGGGAGCGGGGGGGCCTGGAGATACGCAGTATTTT. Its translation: CGGAGGPGDTQYF.

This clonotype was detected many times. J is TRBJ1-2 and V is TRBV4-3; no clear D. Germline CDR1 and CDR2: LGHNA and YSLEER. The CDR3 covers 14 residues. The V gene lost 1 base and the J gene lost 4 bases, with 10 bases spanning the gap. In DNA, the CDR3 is TGCGCCAGCAGCCAAGTACTGGATTTCTATGGCTACACCTTC. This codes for CASSQVLDFYGYTF.

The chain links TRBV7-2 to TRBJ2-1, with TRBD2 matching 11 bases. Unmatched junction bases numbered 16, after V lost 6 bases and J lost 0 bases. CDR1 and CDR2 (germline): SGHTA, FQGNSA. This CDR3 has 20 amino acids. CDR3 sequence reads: CASRPRSASGGRSSYNEQFF. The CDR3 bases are TGTGCCAGCAGACCGAGGTCGGCTAGCGGGGGGCGGAGCTCCTACAATGAGCAGTTCTTC.

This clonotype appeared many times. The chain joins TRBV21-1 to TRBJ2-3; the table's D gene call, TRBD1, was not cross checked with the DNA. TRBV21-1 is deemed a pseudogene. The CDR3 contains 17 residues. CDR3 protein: CASSSRGGTYQSDTQYF. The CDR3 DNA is TGTGCCAGCAGCTCCAGGGGCGGGACATATCAGTCAGATACGCAGTATTTT.

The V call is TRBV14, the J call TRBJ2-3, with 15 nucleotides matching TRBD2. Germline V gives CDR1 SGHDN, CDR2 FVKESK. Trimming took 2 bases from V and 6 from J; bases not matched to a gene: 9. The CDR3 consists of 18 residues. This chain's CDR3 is CASSQTGLAGGQGDTQYF. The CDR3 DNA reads TGTGCCAGCAGCCAAACGGGACTAGCGGGGGGCCAAGGGGATACGCAGTATTTT.

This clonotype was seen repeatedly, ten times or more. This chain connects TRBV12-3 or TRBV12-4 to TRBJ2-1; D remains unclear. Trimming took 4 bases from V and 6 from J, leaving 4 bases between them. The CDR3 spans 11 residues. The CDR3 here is CASSSANEQFF. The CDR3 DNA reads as TGTGCCAGCAGTTCTGCCAATGAGCAGTTCTTC.

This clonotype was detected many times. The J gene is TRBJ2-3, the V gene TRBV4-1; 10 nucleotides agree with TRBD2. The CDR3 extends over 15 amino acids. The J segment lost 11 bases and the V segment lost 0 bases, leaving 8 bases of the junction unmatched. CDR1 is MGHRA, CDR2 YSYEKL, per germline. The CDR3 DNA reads TGCGCCAGCAGCCAAGATCCGCTAGCGGGGGCACAGCAGTATTTT. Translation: CASSQDPLAGAQQYF.

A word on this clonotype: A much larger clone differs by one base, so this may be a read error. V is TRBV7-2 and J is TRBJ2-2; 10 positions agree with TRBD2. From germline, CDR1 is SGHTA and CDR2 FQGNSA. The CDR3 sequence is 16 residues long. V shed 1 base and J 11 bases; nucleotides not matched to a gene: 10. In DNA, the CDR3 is TGTGCCAGCAGCTTAGTTCCTAGCGGGGGCAGCGGAGAGCTGTTTTTT. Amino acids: CASSLVPSGGSGELFF.

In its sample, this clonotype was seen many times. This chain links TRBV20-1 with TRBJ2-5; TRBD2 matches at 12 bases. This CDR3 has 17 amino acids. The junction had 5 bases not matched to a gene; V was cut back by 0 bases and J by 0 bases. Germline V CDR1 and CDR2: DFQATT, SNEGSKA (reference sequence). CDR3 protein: CSARDASSGGDQETQYF. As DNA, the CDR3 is TGCAGTGCTAGAGATGCCTCTAGCGGGGGGGACCAAGAGACCCAGTACTTC.

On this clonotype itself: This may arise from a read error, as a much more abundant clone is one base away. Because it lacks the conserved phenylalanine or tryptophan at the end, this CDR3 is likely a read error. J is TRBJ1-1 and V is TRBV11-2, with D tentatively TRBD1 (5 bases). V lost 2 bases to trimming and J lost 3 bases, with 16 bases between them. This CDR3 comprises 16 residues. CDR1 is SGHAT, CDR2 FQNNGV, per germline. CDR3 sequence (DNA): TGTGCCAGCAGCTTACGATGGGGGGACTTACACACTGAAGCTTTCTGT. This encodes CASSLRWGDLHTEAFC.

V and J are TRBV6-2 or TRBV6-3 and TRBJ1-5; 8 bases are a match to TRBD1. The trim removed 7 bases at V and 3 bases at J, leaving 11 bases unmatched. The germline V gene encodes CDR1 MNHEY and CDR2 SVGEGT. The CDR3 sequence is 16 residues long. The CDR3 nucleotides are TGTGCCAGCATCGAGACAGGGGCGCCTCCCAATCAGCCCCAGCATTTT. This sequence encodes CASIETGAPPNQPQHF.

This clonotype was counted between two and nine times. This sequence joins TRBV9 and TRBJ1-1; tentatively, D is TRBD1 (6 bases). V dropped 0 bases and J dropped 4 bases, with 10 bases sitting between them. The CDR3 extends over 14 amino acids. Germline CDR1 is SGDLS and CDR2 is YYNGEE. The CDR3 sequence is CASSVGGQATEAFF. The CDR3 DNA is TGTGCCAGCAGCGTAGGGGGGCAGGCCACTGAAGCTTTCTTT.

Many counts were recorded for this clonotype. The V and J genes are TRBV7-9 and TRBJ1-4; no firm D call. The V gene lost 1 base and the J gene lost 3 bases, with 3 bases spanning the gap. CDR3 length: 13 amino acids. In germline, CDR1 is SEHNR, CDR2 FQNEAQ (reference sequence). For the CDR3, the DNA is TGTGCCAGCAGCTTAGGGGCTAATGAAAAACTGTTTTTT. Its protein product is CASSLGANEKLFF.

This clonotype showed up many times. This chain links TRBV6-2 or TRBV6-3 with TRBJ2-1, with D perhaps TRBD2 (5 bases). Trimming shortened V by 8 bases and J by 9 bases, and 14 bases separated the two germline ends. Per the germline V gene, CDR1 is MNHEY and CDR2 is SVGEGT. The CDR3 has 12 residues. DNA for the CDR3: TGTGCCAGCCGGGGATCAACGGGTGAGCAGTTCTTC. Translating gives CASRGSTGEQFF.

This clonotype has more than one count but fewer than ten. The CDR3: CASKRQGNSNQPQHF. The CDR3 coding sequence is TGTGCCAGCAAAAGACAGGGAAATAGCAATCAGCCCCAGCATTTT. The V gene is TRBV6-5, the J gene TRBJ1-5; 7 bases line up with TRBD1. The CDR3 length is 15 residues. In germline, CDR1 is MNHEY, CDR2 SVGAGI. Germline trimming cut 7 bases from V and 0 bases from J; bases unmatched to any gene: 6.

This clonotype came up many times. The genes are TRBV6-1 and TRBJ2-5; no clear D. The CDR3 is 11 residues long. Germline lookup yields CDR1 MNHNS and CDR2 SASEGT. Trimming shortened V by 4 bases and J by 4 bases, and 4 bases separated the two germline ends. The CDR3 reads CASSVLETQYF. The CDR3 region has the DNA TGTGCCAGCAGTGTCCTAGAGACCCAGTACTTC.

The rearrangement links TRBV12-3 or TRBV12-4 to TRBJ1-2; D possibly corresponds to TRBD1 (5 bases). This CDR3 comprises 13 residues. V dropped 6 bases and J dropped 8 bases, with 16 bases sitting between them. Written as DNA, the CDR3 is TGTGCCAGCAGACCTACAGGCCCCCGAGGCTACACCTTC. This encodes CASRPTGPRGYTF.

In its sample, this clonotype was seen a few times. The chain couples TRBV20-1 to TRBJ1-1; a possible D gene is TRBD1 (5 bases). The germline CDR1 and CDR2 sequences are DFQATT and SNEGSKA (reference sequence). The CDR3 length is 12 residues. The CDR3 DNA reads TGCAGGGCCGCTGGTAGGGGCACTGAAGCTTTCTTT. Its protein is CRAAGRGTEAFF.